The sample holds a few counts of the clone carrying this TCR beta chain. As yet, its antigen is unknown. Germline values: CDR1 SGHRS, CDR2 YFSETQ. This CDR3 spans 14 amino acids. Deletions cut 4 bases from V and 4 bases from J, with 11 bases between. The data are from a study of blood T cells in healthy people across ages. It was with a sample-barcoded 5' primer and a J-beta primer mix that a second PCR of roughly 7 to 12 cycles was run. TCRdb passed the 5' RACE reads through MiXCR, listing each CDR3 protein once. Counted here are some 750,000 distinct CDR3 sequences, 20% to 25% occurring once; the ten biggest clones make up around a fifth. Findings of the study overall: Diversity figures derived from one million T cells were judged to underestimate the true value.

The TCR was taken from a man between 65 and 85 years old in good health. Sequenced input: blood. The V call is TRBV5-1, the J call TRBJ2-2, with D hard to call. The CDR3 DNA follows: TGCGCCAGCAGCCCAGTGCGTAGCACCGGGGAGCTGTTTTTT. Its translation: CASSPVRSTGELFF.